Many counts were recorded for the clone carrying this T cell receptor beta chain. Its antigen is currently unknown. These data come from a study of CD8 T cells in ankylosing spondylitis. Whole-study results and caveats: It appeared that ankylosing spondylitis blood was characterized by a TCR beta motif of several highly homologous variants. Researchers reportedly found disease-linked clones significantly enriched in matched ankylosing spondylitis synovial fluid.

The V gene's germline CDR1 is SGHTA and CDR2 FQGTGA. The CDR3 is made up of 16 amino acids. Trimming took 1 base from V and 5 from J; bases not matched to a gene: 6. Quantitative 5'-RACE was performed with molecular barcodes, and it yielded the TCR beta libraries. TCRdb reprocessed the 5' RACE reads via MiXCR and lists one record per CDR3 protein. The table lists some 130,000 distinct CDR3 sequences, about 13% of them singletons. The sequence was collected from a female donor with ankylosing spondylitis or in good health (not recorded which). What was sequenced was blood, either unsorted or a sorted T cell fraction (not recorded which). V gene TRBV7-3 combines with J gene TRBJ2-2, with TRBD2 identical over 8 bases. DNA of the CDR3: TGTGCCAGCAGCTTAATAGCCGGGAGGGCTACCGGGGAGCTGTTTTTT. This gives the protein CASSLIAGRATGELFF.